This T cell receptor (beta chain) was found in a study of T cell responses to AZD1222 COVID-19 vaccine. The data were produced by immunoSEQ multiplex PCR, yet TCRdb's version contains in-frame clones alone and is incomplete. Of some 130,000 clones listed, roughly 90% were seen once; the top ten hold 2.5% to 3.5%. On this clone itself: Its antigen remains unidentified.

Overall study findings and caveats: CD4 TCRs linked to vaccination spanned spike, dominating at 160-218 and 743-854. Scientists sampled the repertoires only once the peak T cell response had passed. Just a handful of people given AZD1222 tested seropositive at baseline. Females made up more of the donors, who were largely white British, and clonal diversity may have come out too low.

J was trimmed by 0 bases and V by 3 bases; bases with no gene match: 3. This CDR3 is built from 15 residues. Germline loops: CDR1 KGHSH, CDR2 LQKENI. Specimen: peripheral blood, collected on day 0 of AZD1222 vaccination. The rearrangement joins TRBV18 to TRBJ1-1; 8 nucleotides line up with TRBD1. The source is an adult in good health. The chain's CDR3 is CASSPGDRLNTEAFF. CDR3 nucleotide sequence: TGTGCCAGCTCACCGGGGGACAGGTTGAACACTGAAGCTTTCTTT.